The subject of this entry is one T cell receptor beta chain. No antigen is known for it. Genomic DNA was employed as the template in profiling TCR beta VDJ and CDR3. Each CDR3 protein is one row after TCRdb ran MiXCR on the reads. The profile shows roughly 170,000 distinct CDR3 sequences, about 50% of them singletons. CD8+CD57+ cell expansion, shown by flow cytometry, had occurred in the patients selected for sequencing. This specimen comes from a study of CD8+CD57+ T cells in acquired aplastic anemia. The wider study: Across the sorted CD4+ and CD8+ cells, DNA amounts averaged around 3.2 ug.

General study points: Levels of CD8+ Simpson's diversity were not significantly distinct in patients versus controls. Overlapping CD8+ CDR3 repertoires of patients and controls contained approximately 29 shared sequences.

The CDR3 is made up of 14 amino acids. The germline V gene encodes CDR1 KGHDR and CDR2 SFDVKD. Trimming removed 2 bases from V and 5 bases from J, with 11 bases in between. This chain links TRBV24-1 with TRBJ1-2; D is possibly TRBD1 (6 bases). The clonotype was recovered from a human donor with aplastic anemia. The specimen was sorted CD4+, CD8+, or CD8+CD57+ T cells (not recorded which) from PBMCs. The DNA of the CDR3 is TGTGCCACCAGTGATTCCCCAACAGGGTATGGCTACACCTTC. It specifies CATSDSPTGYGYTF.